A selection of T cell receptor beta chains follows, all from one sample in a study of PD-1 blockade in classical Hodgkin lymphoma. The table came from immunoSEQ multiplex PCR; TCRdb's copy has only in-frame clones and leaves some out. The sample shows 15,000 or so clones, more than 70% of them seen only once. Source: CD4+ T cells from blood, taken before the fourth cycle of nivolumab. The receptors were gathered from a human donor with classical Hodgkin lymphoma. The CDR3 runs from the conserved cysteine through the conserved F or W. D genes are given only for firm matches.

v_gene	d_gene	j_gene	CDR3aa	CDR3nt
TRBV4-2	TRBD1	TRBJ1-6	CASSQDDRVFSPLHF	TGTGCCAGCAGCCAAGATGACAGGGTGTTTTCACCCCTCCACTTT
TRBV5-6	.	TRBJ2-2	CASSLARTGELFF	TGTGCCAGCAGCTTGGCTAGGACCGGGGAGCTGTTTTTT
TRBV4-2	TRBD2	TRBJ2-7	CASSQVQGGSYEQYF	TGTGCCAGCAGCCAAGTGCAGGGAGGGTCCTACGAGCAGTACTTC
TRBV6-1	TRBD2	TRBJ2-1	CASSERGRGAENEQFF	TGTGCCAGCAGTGAGCGAGGGCGGGGGGCCGAAAATGAGCAGTTCTTC
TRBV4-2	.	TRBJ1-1	CASSQEPSTKSTEAFF	TGTGCCAGCAGCCAAGAACCCTCTACGAAGAGCACTGAAGCTTTCTTT
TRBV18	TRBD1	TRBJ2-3	CASSPQTPGTGTDTQYF	TGTGCCAGCTCACCACAGACCCCCGGGACAGGCACAGATACGCAGTATTTT
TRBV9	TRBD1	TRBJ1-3	CASAQGSSGNTIYF	TGTGCCAGCGCACAGGGGAGCTCTGGAAACACCATATATTTT
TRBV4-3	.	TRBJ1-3	CASSQDERNTIYF	TGCGCCAGCAGCCAAGATGAGAGAAACACCATATATTTT
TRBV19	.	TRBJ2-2	CASSILTGELFF	TGTGCCAGTAGTATACTCACCGGGGAGCTGTTTTTT
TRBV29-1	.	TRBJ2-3	CSVEIALDTQYF	TGCAGCGTTGAAATAGCGCTAGATACGCAGTATTTT